The source of this T cell receptor beta chain is a study of blood T cell dynamics during melanoma immunotherapy. TCRdb's table, derived via immunoSEQ multiplex PCR, lists solely in-frame clones and lacks some. This table holds about 13,000 clones, about nine tenths found once. As for this clone: Its antigen is undetermined.

Study-wide points: It remained unknown if the driving T cell clones were melanoma-specific.

The germline CDR1 and CDR2 sequences are LNHDA and SQIVND (reference sequence). V shed 7 bases and J shed 2 bases, with 24 bases lying between them. The CDR3 runs 17 residues. Indicated time point: pre-treatment baseline. The chain couples TRBV19 to TRBJ2-7; D is perhaps TRBD1 or TRBD2 (5 bases each). Sequenced here: blood, sampled from a patient treated with checkpoint blockade. This TCR derives from a human donor with melanoma. The CDR3 nucleotides are TGTGCCAGTAAGGTAGTTGAGGGGTTTAATCCACCCTACGAGCAGTACTTC. It yields the protein CASKVVEGFNPPYEQYF. The whole variable domain, remainder taken from reference TRBV19 and TRBJ2-7, is DGGITQSPKYLFRKEGQNVTLSCEQNLNHDAMYWYRQDPGQGLRLIYYSQIVNDFQKGDIAEGYSVSREKKESFPLTVTSAQKNPTAFYLCASKVVEGFNPPYEQYFGPGTRLTVT.